The present T cell receptor beta chain was sequenced within a study of cytomegalovirus exposure and HLA in healthy donors (dated by TCRdb to 2015 to 2018). As for the study more broadly: A later analysis indicated that the 120 validation repertoires were generated on the platform also employed for the approximately 670 repertoires of the first cohort. To predict cytomegalovirus infection status, the study combined high-throughput TCR immunosequencing, statistical association of individual TCRs with disease status, and machine learning. A separate validation cohort of 100 to 150 different subjects was used in addition to the roughly 670-subject first cohort. The study was designed to test whether signatures of past pathogen exposure could be identified by cataloging public T cell receptors. What the study reported, not specific to this receptor: It was suggested by the authors that the approach could potentially be generalized to other disease states and immunological phenotypes. The validation cohort had no HLA typing available for a later analysis, so co-occurrence within that cohort was assessed over all 120 or so repertoires. A later analysis found that TCRs clustered in the first cohort also tended to co-occur in the roughly 120 validation repertoires, with roughly 95% of cluster scores above 0. In vitro tests confirmed that a few of the cytomegalovirus-associated TCR beta chains recognize cytomegalovirus antigens. In both the original and validation cohorts, the classifier was reported to diagnose cytomegalovirus status with high specificity and sensitivity. The study listed 150 to 200 TCR beta chains as associated with cytomegalovirus. While some public TCRs were present in many individuals, most TCR sequences turned up only very rarely across donors.

The library was built by means of the immunoSEQ multiplex PCR assay. From the authors' description of their analysis: A statistical classification framework was built to diagnose cytomegalovirus status from the catalog of TCR beta chain sequences. TCRdb's version of the immuneACCESS table is confined to in-frame rearrangements and falls short of the full clone set. An unresolved V gene accounts for under half of the shortfall where checked; the remainder is of unknown origin. For V, J and clone size, that table is used; D and trimming come from the DNA. The sample table records roughly 100,000 clones; approximately 86% of these occur just once. Jointly, the top ten make up 4% of the sample. A word on this clone: The target of this receptor is not known. One base away there is no much larger clone; base qualities are not given.

The donors were included in the validation cohort of approximately 120 subjects, a group kept apart from the approximately 650-subject first cohort. The clonotype was recovered from a woman aged 18-29 years in good health and CMV-seropositive. The sequencing sample was made of PBMCs.

The CDR3 is CASSLGRGAYNEQFF. DNA sequence: TGTGCCAGCAGCTTGGGGCGGGGGGCCTACAATGAGCAGTTCTTC. The chain employs TRBV5-6 and TRBJ2-1; 8 nucleotides in the junction match TRBD2. The CDR3 contains 15 residues, cysteine and phenylalanine counted. Left in the record is the CDR3 DNA by itself, 45 bases read in frame from the first base. The germline V gene specifies SGHDT as CDR1 and YYEEEE as CDR2. Here V drops 0 bases and J drops 2 bases, and the junction holds 1 base not matched to any gene. With the portions outside the CDR3 filled from the reference TRBV5-6 and TRBJ2-1 genes, the complete variable region becomes DAGVTQSPTHLIKTRGQQVTLRCSPKSGHDTVSWYQQALGQGPQFIFQYYEEEERQRGNFPDRFSGHQFPNYSSELNVNALLLGDSALYLCASSLGRGAYNEQFFGPGTRLTVL.